Described below is a single T cell receptor beta chain sequence and its context. The data are from a study of blood T cell repertoires in COVID-19. Study-level information: The samples span acute and convalescent COVID-19 from the United States, Italy and Spain. Sources were T cells, B-cell-depleted T cells, or PBMCs; the material itself was cDNA or gDNA.

The CDR3 runs to 16 residues. V shed 5 bases, J shed 0 bases, and the junction held 8 bases outside the gene matches. Germline V gene sequence: CDR1 MNHEY, CDR2 SVGEGT. As processed by the authors: The authors estimated nucleated cell counts from reference gene primer amplification. The assay was immunoSEQ multiplex PCR, and TCRdb's table has in-frame clones only and misses some. That table supplies the V and J calls and clone size; D and trimming were determined from the DNA. In the table there are approximately 40,000 clones, roughly 90% of which are singletons. This chain uses TRBV6-2 or TRBV6-3 with TRBJ2-3; TRBD2 matches 7 bases. The TCR sequence derives from a human donor in a cohort sampled during active COVID-19. The specimen sequenced was peripheral blood. CDR3 in DNA: TGTGCCAGCAGTCTGCTCCGGGGGGTGAGCACAGATACGCAGTATTTT. The encoded protein is CASSLLRGVSTDTQYF.